Listed below are T cell receptor beta chains from one sample, sequenced in a study of shared clonotypes between healthy human individuals. Method: immunoSEQ multiplex PCR; TCRdb's copy keeps in-frame clones and lacks some. This sample has 2 million to 3 million clones; roughly 93% occur once, and the top ten carry around 0.37%. Sequenced: naive CD4+ T cells from PBMCs. The receptors shown here come from a man aged 18 to 30 in good health. Some clones in this sample may be carry-over from other donors' samples. Each CDR3 is given without its conserved first and last residue. The order of the fields is J gene, D gene, V gene, CDR3 protein. The D gene is left open where the match is weak.

TRBJ1-1 NA TRBV28 ASEDGLNTEAF
TRBJ2-1 TRBD2 TRBV5-4 ASSPPGLAGAAEQF
TRBJ2-3 NA TRBV2 ASSDYSSTDTQY
TRBJ2-1 TRBD2 TRBV2 ASRRGLGHEQF
TRBJ2-2 NA TRBV5-1 ASSWQGKVGELF
TRBJ2-7 TRBD1 TRBV5-1 ASSIPGTGVNEQY
TRBJ2-7 NA TRBV5-1 ASSLEEDASSYEQY
TRBJ1-1 NA TRBV7-9 ASSLQGDTEAF
TRBJ2-3 NA TRBV5-1 ASSLEWRGTDTQY
TRBJ2-3 TRBD1 TRBV18 ASSPLTPTDRGPDTQY
TRBJ2-7 TRBD1 TRBV7-8 ASSFTGTGTYEQY
TRBJ1-2 TRBD1 TRBV5-1 ASSFTGTEGYGYT
TRBJ2-1 NA TRBV11-2 ASSLVLSGYNEQF
TRBJ2-2 NA TRBV4-2 ASRAATSADDLF
TRBJ2-3 TRBD2 TRBV4-2 ASSQGTSGRLGTQY
TRBJ1-3 NA TRBV9 ASSVGDIVSGNTIY
TRBJ1-6 NA TRBV5-3 ASQGCNSPLH
TRBJ2-7 TRBD1 TRBV18 ASSPNGPTTGGEQY
TRBJ1-1 NA TRBV7-9 ASTQGSRSNTEAF
TRBJ1-4 NA TRBV6-1 ASTAFNEKLF
TRBJ1-2 NA TRBV28 ASIEQGYGYT
TRBJ2-5 NA TRBV18 ASSPPLGGWFY
TRBJ1-1 NA TRBV28 ASSLPLLQNTEAF
TRBJ2-3 TRBD2 TRBV28 ASSILAGGTTDTQY
TRBJ2-2 TRBD2 TRBV10-3 AISESGLVPGELF
TRBJ2-1 TRBD2 TRBV4-2 ASSPGLAGPYNEQF
TRBJ2-3 NA TRBV28 ASSPPGVSTDTQY
TRBJ2-3 NA TRBV7-3 ASSSVQGNTQY
TRBJ2-5 NA TRBV7-9 ASSPRGRVQETQY
TRBJ2-4 TRBD2 TRBV28 ASSDSGVGTKNIQY
TRBJ2-5 NA TRBV4-2 ASSQDSRFSIETQY
TRBJ1-2 NA TRBV5-5 ASSQTGDYGYT
TRBJ2-2 TRBD1 TRBV5-1 ASSSQTGVTGELF
TRBJ1-2 NA TRBV27 ASSLGRNYGYT
TRBJ1-2 NA TRBV19 ASYDSYPNYGYT
TRBJ2-5 TRBD2 TRBV2 ASSLAGGPGETQY
TRBJ1-2 NA TRBV5-1 ASSSDSSYGYT
TRBJ2-7 NA TRBV4-1 ASSRNSYSSYEQY
TRBJ1-1 NA TRBV27 ASSLRPGLEAF
TRBJ2-5 NA TRBV5-6 ASSRTLRETQY
TRBJ2-5 TRBD2 TRBV5-1 ASSGRGSPRAETQY
TRBJ2-7 NA TRBV9 ASSVATGRGQDEQY
TRBJ2-7 TRBD2 TRBV7-9 ASSSRLAGPLEQY
TRBJ1-3 NA TRBV30 AWRRGTGNTIY
TRBJ2-5 NA TRBV27 ASSFLGQETQY
TRBJ2-2 NA TRBV9 ASSVGGTANTGELF
TRBJ2-2 TRBD2 TRBV7-6 ASSISGVRTGELF
TRBJ2-3 NA TRBV5-1 ASSLAGGASTDTQY
TRBJ2-5 TRBD2 TRBV4-1 ASSQVFGASGYQETQY
TRBJ2-1 TRBD2 TRBV6-4 ASSDARRGYNEQF
TRBJ2-2 NA TRBV9 ASSVTVGPYTGELF
TRBJ2-3 TRBD1 TRBV29-1 TFDRGLTDTQY
TRBJ2-1 NA TRBV7-2 ASSLGKGISYNEQF